This TCR beta chain was observed in a study of CD49a tissue-resident CD8 T cells in human skin (dated by TCRdb to the late 2010s). Turning to the overall study: Subsets of tissue-resident memory CD8+ T cells in human skin, defined by their expression of CD49a, CD69 and CD103, were what the study examined.

For 5 or 6 healthy donors, sorted CD8+ T cells taken from blood, dermis and epidermis had their TCR beta CDR3 regions analysed. Both blood and skin samples were provided by each TCR-sequenced donor, and all TCR-sequenced donors were healthy individuals. CD8+ T cell populations were isolated by sorting before TCR beta sequencing. Skin was separated into dermal and epidermal compartments before T cells were analysed. Library creation used the immunoSEQ multiplex PCR assay. From the authors' description of their analysis: How frequently each TCR V beta family was used was compared between the sorted CD8+ T cell populations from blood, dermis and epidermis. The immuneACCESS repertoire file appears here via TCRdb, limited to in-frame rearrangements. These files lack a portion of the clones; in checked studies, under half of the deficit traces to unresolved V genes, and the cause of the others is not known. D and trimming come from the DNA, and the V and J calls and clone size come from that table. The sample table lists 250 or so clones, roughly 87% of them with a count of one. 26% of the sample is taken by the ten largest.

This clone was picked up one time. Its antigen remains unidentified. The input lacks base qualities; no much larger clone sits a single base away. The sequencing input was CD103+ CD49a- CD8+ T cells sorted from skin epidermis. The sequence was obtained from a human donor in good health.

The DNA sequence is TGCGCCAGCAGTGGGGGACTAGAGGCCGGGGAGCTGTTTTTT. This encodes CASSGGLEAGELFF. The sequence links TRBV10-1 to TRBJ2-2, and 8 bases in between align with TRBD2. The germline V gene (reference sequence) gives CDR1 as WNHNN and CDR2 as SYGVQD. Trimming leaves V shorter by 4 bases and J shorter by 6 bases, with the junction holding 4 bases beyond the gene matches. The CDR3 runs 14 residues from the cysteine to the phenylalanine. Only the CDR3 region is kept as DNA, spanning 42 bases read in frame from base 1.